This TCR beta chain was found in a study of blood T cell repertoires in COVID-19. About the research overall: The analysed material was cDNA or gDNA that came from T cells, B-cell-depleted T cells, or PBMCs.

V lost 4 bases to trimming and J lost 7 bases, with 17 bases between them. The CDR3 has 15 residues. The germline CDR1 and CDR2 sequences are LGHDT and YNNKEL (reference sequence). Original processing methods: By means of reference gene primer amplification, nucleated cell counts were estimated. Produced via immunoSEQ multiplex PCR; TCRdb's table is partial and in-frame only. That table gives V, J and clone size, and the DNA gave D and trimming. The top ten clones hold 20% to 30% of a sample with about 23,000 clones, roughly 86% of them seen once. Source material: peripheral blood. The receptor comes from a human donor with active COVID-19. The donor label of this sample is uncertain. V gene TRBV3-1 (or the pseudogene TRBV3-2) combines with J gene TRBJ2-1; weak D call: TRBD2 (5 bases). The CDR3 loop reads CASSPQREFRNEQFF. The CDR3 coding sequence is TGTGCCAGCAGCCCACAAAGGGAGTTTAGGAATGAGCAGTTCTTC.